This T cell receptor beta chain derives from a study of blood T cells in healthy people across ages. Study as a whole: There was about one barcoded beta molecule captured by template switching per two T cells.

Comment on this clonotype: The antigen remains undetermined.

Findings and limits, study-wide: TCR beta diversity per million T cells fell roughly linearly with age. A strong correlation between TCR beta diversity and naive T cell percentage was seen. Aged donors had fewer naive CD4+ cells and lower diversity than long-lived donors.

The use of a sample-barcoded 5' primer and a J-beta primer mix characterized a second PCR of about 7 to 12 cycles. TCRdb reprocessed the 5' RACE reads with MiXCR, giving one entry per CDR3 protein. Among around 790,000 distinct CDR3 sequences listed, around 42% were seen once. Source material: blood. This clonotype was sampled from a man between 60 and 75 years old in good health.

The CDR3 is CASSPGQAKAFF. The CDR3 DNA reads TGTGCCAGCAGCCCGGGACAGGCTAAAGCTTTCTTT. The chain has TRBV6-2 or TRBV6-3 and TRBJ1-1; 8 nucleotides agree with TRBD1. The length of the CDR3 is 12 residues. With V trimmed by 6 bases and J by 9 bases, 6 bases remained unmatched. CDR1 and CDR2 from the germline V gene are MNHEY and SVGEGT.